This T cell receptor beta chain emerged from a study of T cells in localized non-small cell lung cancer. The germline V gene encodes CDR1 MNHNS and CDR2 SASEGT. Trimming removed 6 bases from V and 6 bases from J, with 9 bases in between. The CDR3 has 11 residues. Generated by immunoSEQ multiplex PCR, the TCRdb table keeps only in-frame clones and is missing some. The table has about 59,000 clones, approximately 93% seen once. This clone was recorded a few times. Its antigen is unknown. Regarding the study as a whole: Uninvolved nearby lung showed the greatest T cell clonality, exceeding that found in tumor. Greater blood T cell density accompanied longer overall survival.

The sequences come from peripheral blood, collected before any cancer treatment. This TCR came from a man between 40 and 69 years old with stage I lung adenocarcinoma. The V gene is TRBV6-1, the J gene TRBJ2-7; either TRBD1 or TRBD2 may supply D (6 bases each). CDR3 sequence (DNA): TGTGCCAGCAGAGGAGGGGGCGAGCAGTACTTC. Protein: CASRGGGEQYF.